This T cell receptor beta chain was documented in a study of CD8+ T cells in alopecia areata. As for treatment: oral pan-JAK inhibitor, 5-10 mg twice daily. cDNA serving as the sequencing template came from extracted, reverse transcribed RNA. Sequencing was performed with immunoSEQ multiplex PCR; in TCRdb, only in-frame clones are kept and a portion is missing. The sample has 95,000 to 150,000 clones, over 60% seen once. The CDR3 is 14 residues long. Germline-derived CDR1 and CDR2 are SGHTA and FQGNSA. Between the trimmed V and J ends, which lost 1 base and 2 bases, there was a span of 8 bases. This clone was recorded a few times.

This chain links TRBV7-2 with TRBJ2-5; perhaps TRBD2 as D (6 bases). The starting material was CD4+ T cells sorted from blood, obtained at week 4, from a patient treated with tofacitinib. This sequence was found in a human donor with alopecia areata. The CDR3 region has the DNA TGTGCCAGCAGCTTAGAACTAGCACAAGAGACCCAGTACTTC. This gives the protein CASSLELAQETQYF.